This T cell receptor (beta chain) was sequenced for a study of blood T cells in healthy people across ages. V gave up 4 bases and J gave up 0 bases; unmatched junction bases: 6. CDR1 is SEHNR, CDR2 FQNEAQ, per germline (reference sequence). CDR3 size: 18 residues. Together with a sample-barcoded 5' primer, a J-beta primer mix was included in a second PCR lasting about 7 to 12 cycles. Each of the cDNA molecules was tagged by a template-switch adaptor with 12 random nucleotides. Via MiXCR, TCRdb re-called the 5' RACE reads, giving one row per CDR3 protein. The sample shows over 950,000 distinct CDR3 sequences, roughly half of them seen only once.

The source material was blood. This sequence originates from a woman aged 55-69 years in good health. The chain has TRBV7-9 and TRBJ2-6, with TRBD1 matching over 10 bases. CDR3 protein: CASSWTGGQFSGANVLTF. The CDR3 DNA is TGTGCCAGCAGCTGGACAGGGGGACAATTCTCTGGGGCCAACGTCCTGACTTTC.